The source of this T cell receptor (beta chain) is a study of T cells in localized non-small cell lung cancer. General study points: The study found T cell clonality highest in uninvolved adjacent lung, above tumor. There were a median around 60 of the top 100 tumor clones appearing in adjacent lung. The study sequenced only one region of the tumor. As a result, intratumor heterogeneity could not be excluded and remains possible.

Comment on this clone: Its antigen is unidentified.

Trimming took off 7 bases at V and 8 bases at J, with 20 bases between the two ends. The CDR3 sequence is 14 residues long. The V gene's germline CDR1 is MDHEN and CDR2 SYDVKM. Sequencing used immunoSEQ multiplex PCR; TCRdb keeps in-frame clones, though not all of them. The repertoire consists of approximately 80,000 clones, with 70% to 90% occurring once and the leading ten covering 9.5%. The chain combines TRBV28 with TRBJ1-2, with a possible D match to TRBD1 (5 bases). The material sequenced was peripheral blood, taken before any cancer treatment. The TCR originated in a female donor of 60 years or more with stage I lung adenocarcinoma. The CDR3 sequence: CASIITGQVEGYTF. CDR3 DNA sequence: TGTGCCAGCATCATAACAGGCCAAGTTGAAGGCTACACCTTC.